Presented here are 13 T cell receptor beta chains from one specimen sequenced in a study of shared clonotypes between healthy human individuals. Generated by immunoSEQ multiplex PCR, the TCRdb table keeps only in-frame clones and is missing some. The repertoire holds over a million clones, roughly 98% seen once, with about 0.42% in the top ten. Sequencing was done on a sample of naive CD4+ T cells sorted from blood. Subset noted: CD45RA+ positively selected. The receptors originated from a man aged 25 to 45 in good health.

The gene calls are TRBV19 and TRBJ2-1; D possibly corresponds to TRBD2 (6 bases). The CDR3 consists of 14 residues. Trimming took 6 bases from V and 10 from J, leaving 19 bases between them. In germline, CDR1 is LNHDA, CDR2 SQIVND (reference sequence). This CDR3 is CASSRDPTRYEQFF. CDR3 nucleotide sequence: TGTGCCAGTAGCCGGGACCCGACTAGATACGAGCAGTTCTTC.

The V and J genes are TRBV7-9 and TRBJ2-1; no definite D call. In germline, CDR1 is SEHNR, CDR2 FQNEAQ (reference sequence). V lost 0 bases, J lost 8 bases, and 11 bases lay in between. The CDR3 totals 14 residues. The DNA of the CDR3 is TGTGCCAGCAGCTTAGCCCCTAATGTCCATGAGCAGTTCTTC. The encoded protein is CASSLAPNVHEQFF.

V and J are TRBV5-4 and TRBJ2-7; D not certain. With 4 bases removed from V and 0 bases from J, the gap between germline ends came to 14 bases. The CDR3 consists of 15 residues. Germline V gene sequence: CDR1 SGHNT, CDR2 YYREEE (reference sequence). The CDR3 DNA follows: TGTGCCAGCAGCACCCGGACGGGTAGCTCCTACGAGCAGTACTTC. As protein: CASSTRTGSSYEQYF.

The chain recombines TRBV9 with TRBJ2-5, with no clear D. The CDR3 runs 13 residues. V lost 0 bases to trimming and J lost 7 bases, with 10 bases between them. Per germline, CDR1 SGDLS and CDR2 YYNGEE. As DNA, the CDR3 is TGTGCCAGCAGCGTAGACGGATATGGGACCCAGTACTTC. This gives the protein CASSVDGYGTQYF.

The rearrangement links TRBV5-1 to TRBJ1-2; no clear D. There are 15 residues in the CDR3. Germline assignment: CDR1 SGHRS and CDR2 YFSETQ. The V gene lost 4 bases and the J gene lost 1 base, with 14 bases spanning the gap. CDR3 DNA sequence: TGCGCCAGCAGCCTCGCGGGAGGGCTTAACTATGGCTACACCTTC. This encodes CASSLAGGLNYGYTF.

The gene calls are TRBV5-1 and TRBJ1-1; D perhaps matches TRBD1 (5 bases). The germline gives CDR1 SGHRS, CDR2 YFSETQ. This CDR3 is built from 14 residues. V was cut by 0 bases and J by 6 bases, with 12 bases left in between. The CDR3 reads CASSLGGQSSEAFF. The CDR3 nucleotides read TGCGCCAGCAGCTTGGGAGGACAAAGTTCTGAAGCTTTCTTT. The entire variable domain, with the rest obtained from reference TRBV5-1 and TRBJ1-1, is as follows: KAGVTQTPRYLIKTRGQQVTLSCSPISGHRSVSWYQQTPGQGLQFLFEYFSETQRNKGNFPGRFSGRQFSNSRSEMNVSTLELGDSALYLCASSLGGQSSEAFFGQGTRLTVV.

V usage is TRBV7-9 and J usage is TRBJ2-3; D may match TRBD1 or TRBD2 (5 bases each). The V gene lost 8 bases and the J gene lost 6 bases, with 12 bases spanning the gap. The length of the CDR3 is 12 residues. The germline V gene has CDR1 SEHNR and CDR2 FQNEAQ (reference sequence). The chain's CDR3 is CASGPWGDTQYF. The CDR3 DNA follows: TGTGCCAGCGGGCCATGGGGGGATACGCAGTATTTT.

The gene calls are TRBV6-5 and TRBJ1-5, with D hard to call. The CDR3 contains 15 residues. The V end was cut by 0 bases, the J end by 3 bases, with 9 bases between. The germline V gene encodes CDR1 MNHEY and CDR2 SVGAGI. The CDR3 spells CASSYSGSLNQPQHF. The DNA of the CDR3 is TGTGCCAGCAGTTACTCGGGCAGTCTCAATCAGCCCCAGCATTTT.

The chain joins TRBV7-2 to TRBJ2-1, with 12 positions matching TRBD2. The CDR3 has 16 residues. Trimming cost V 5 bases and J 7 bases; bases outside gene matches: 9. The germline V gene encodes CDR1 SGHTA and CDR2 FQGNSA. In nucleotides, the CDR3 is TGTGCCAGCAGCCCCACGCGGCTAGCGGGAGGGAATGAGCAGTTCTTC. This encodes CASSPTRLAGGNEQFF.

The CDR3 region is CASSRDRGSHEQYF. The CDR3 nucleotides are TGTGCCAGTAGTAGGGACAGGGGATCCCACGAGCAGTACTTC. The chain uses TRBV19 and TRBJ2-7; TRBD1 aligns across 10 bases. Trimming at V came to 4 bases and at J to 5 bases, leaving 5 bases not matched to a gene. The V gene's germline CDR1 is LNHDA and CDR2 SQIVND (reference sequence). The CDR3 loop spans 14 amino acids.

The V gene is TRBV18, the J gene TRBJ2-7; TRBD2 aligns across 12 bases. V shed 1 base, J shed 6 bases, and the junction held 4 bases outside the gene matches. CDR1 KGHSH and CDR2 LQKENI come from the germline V gene. This CDR3 is 15 amino acids long. CDR3 sequence (DNA): TGTGCCAGCTCACCACTTGGACTAGCGGGAATCGAGCAGTACTTC. Its translation is CASSPLGLAGIEQYF. Drawing the rest from reference TRBV18 and TRBJ2-7, the complete variable domain is NAGVMQNPRHLVRRRGQEARLRCSPMKGHSHVYWYRQLPEEGLKFMVYLQKENIIDESGMPKERFSAEFPKEGPSILRIQQVVRGDSAAYFCASSPLGLAGIEQYFGPGTRLTVT.

The chain joins TRBV7-2 to TRBJ2-3; TRBD2 matches 7 bases. The CDR3 has 14 amino acids. Germline trimming cut 5 bases from V and 9 bases from J; bases unmatched to any gene: 11. The germline gives CDR1 SGHTA, CDR2 FQGNSA. CDR3 residues: CASSLREGAPTQYF. For the CDR3, the DNA is TGTGCCAGCAGCCTCAGGGAGGGAGCTCCGACGCAGTATTTT.

The rearrangement links TRBV5-8 to TRBJ2-2; TRBD1 matches at 7 bases. The junction had 2 bases not matched to a gene; V was cut back by 3 bases and J by 0 bases. The CDR3 consists of 15 residues. Germline assignment: CDR1 SGHTS and CDR2 YDEGEE. CDR3 DNA sequence: TGTGCCAGCAGCTCAGGGGGAGCGAACACCGGGGAGCTGTTTTTT. Protein product: CASSSGGANTGELFF.